This paragraph covers one TCR beta chain sequence. This sample is drawn from a study of blood T cell repertoires in COVID-19. Per germline, CDR1 MGHDK and CDR2 SYGVNS. The CDR3 is made up of 14 amino acids. Trimming cost V 6 bases and J 6 bases; bases outside gene matches: 6. Which cohort a participant joined came from the clinical history participants gave. Recovered participants had two consecutive negative NP/OP PCR tests, healthcare professional clearance, or symptom resolution. Authors' processing steps: Researchers report that nucleated cell counts were estimated from reference gene primer amplification. Using immunoSEQ multiplex PCR, the repertoire was profiled, and TCRdb retains in-frame clones only, with some absent. V and J calls and clone size are those listed in that table; D and trimming were worked out from the DNA. Here the sample spans around 390,000 clones, 87% being singletons.

The sequencing input was PBMCs or T cells enriched from blood (not recorded which). The receptor comes from a woman in her fifties or sixties who had recovered from COVID-19. The chain combines TRBV25-1 with TRBJ2-2; 8 nucleotides align to TRBD1. This CDR3 reads CASSRTGSAGELFF. In nucleotides, the CDR3 is TGTGCCAGCAGCAGGACAGGGTCGGCCGGGGAGCTGTTTTTT.